This T cell receptor (beta chain) stems from a study of blood T cell repertoires in COVID-19. The protocol was immunoSEQ multiplex PCR, while the TCRdb copy is restricted to in-frame clones and leaves out a portion. Among about 190,000 clones, about 89% were seen once, and the ten largest hold approximately 7%. The CDR3 runs 17 residues. V gave up 4 bases and J gave up 5 bases; unmatched junction bases: 13. CDR1 and CDR2 (germline): SGHTS, YDEGEE. The chain joins TRBV5-8 to TRBJ2-2; 8 bases line up with TRBD2. The TCR sequence derives from a man aged 40-49 years with acute or convalescent COVID-19. Material: peripheral blood. The CDR3 nucleotides are TGTGCCAGCAGCCCTGTACTAGCGGTGATAAGGACCGGGGAGCTGTTTTTT. This encodes CASSPVLAVIRTGELFF.